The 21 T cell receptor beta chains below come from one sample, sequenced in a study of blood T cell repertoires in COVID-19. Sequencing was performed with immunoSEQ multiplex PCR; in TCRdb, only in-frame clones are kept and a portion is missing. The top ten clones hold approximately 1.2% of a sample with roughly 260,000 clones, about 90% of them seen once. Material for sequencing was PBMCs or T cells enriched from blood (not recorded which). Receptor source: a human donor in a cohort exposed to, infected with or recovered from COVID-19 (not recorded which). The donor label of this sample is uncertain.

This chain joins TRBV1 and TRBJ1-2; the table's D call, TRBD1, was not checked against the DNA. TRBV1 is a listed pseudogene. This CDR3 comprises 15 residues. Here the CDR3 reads CTSSQDPDTNYGYTF. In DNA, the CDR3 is TGCACCAGCAGCCAAGATCCCGACACTAACTATGGCTACACCTTC.

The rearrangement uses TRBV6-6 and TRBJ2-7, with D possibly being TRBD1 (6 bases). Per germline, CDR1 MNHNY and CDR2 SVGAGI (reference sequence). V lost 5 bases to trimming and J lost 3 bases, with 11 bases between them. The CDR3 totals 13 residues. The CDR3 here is CASSVDRSYEQYF. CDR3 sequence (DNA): TGTGCCAGCAGTGTTGACAGGAGCTACGAGCAGTACTTC.

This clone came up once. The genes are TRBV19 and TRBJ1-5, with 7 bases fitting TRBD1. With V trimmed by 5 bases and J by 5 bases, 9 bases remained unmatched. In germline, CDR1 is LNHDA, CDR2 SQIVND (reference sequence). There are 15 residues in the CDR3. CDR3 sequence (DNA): TGTGCCAGTAGTGCCTCAGGGGGTTTCGATCAGCCCCAGCATTTT. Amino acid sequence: CASSASGGFDQPQHF.

The CDR3 coding sequence is TGTGCCAGCAGCGCCGCGACGGGACAGGGGAGTAATGAGCAGTTCTTC. It is translated as CASSAATGQGSNEQFF. The chain has TRBV5-4 and TRBJ2-1, with 10 nucleotides matching TRBD1. This CDR3 spans 16 amino acids. V was pared by 4 bases and J by 7 bases, with 11 bases of the junction left unmatched. The V gene's germline CDR1 is SGHNT and CDR2 YYREEE (reference sequence).

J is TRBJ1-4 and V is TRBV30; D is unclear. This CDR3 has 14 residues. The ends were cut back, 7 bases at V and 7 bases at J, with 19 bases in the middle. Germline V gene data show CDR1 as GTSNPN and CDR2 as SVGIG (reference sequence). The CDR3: CALLSGRVGEKLFF. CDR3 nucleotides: TGTGCCTTATTATCCGGGAGAGTCGGTGAAAAACTGTTTTTT.

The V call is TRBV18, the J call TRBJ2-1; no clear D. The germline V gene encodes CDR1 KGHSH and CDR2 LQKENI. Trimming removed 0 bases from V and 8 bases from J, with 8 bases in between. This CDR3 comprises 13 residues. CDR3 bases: TGTGCCAGCTCACCACCGGCCGTGGATGAGCAGTTCTTC. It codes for CASSPPAVDEQFF.

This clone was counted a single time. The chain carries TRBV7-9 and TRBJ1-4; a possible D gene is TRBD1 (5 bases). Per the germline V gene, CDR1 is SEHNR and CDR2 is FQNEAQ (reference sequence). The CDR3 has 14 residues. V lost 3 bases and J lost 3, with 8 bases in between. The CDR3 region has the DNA TGTGCCAGCAGCTTCAGGGTTGCTAATGAAAAACTGTTTTTT. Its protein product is CASSFRVANEKLFF.

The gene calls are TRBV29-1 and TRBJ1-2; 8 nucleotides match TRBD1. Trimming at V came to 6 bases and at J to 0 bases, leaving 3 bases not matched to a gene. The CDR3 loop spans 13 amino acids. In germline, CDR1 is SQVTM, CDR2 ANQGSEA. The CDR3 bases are TGCAGCGTGGACAGGGTAGCTAACTATGGCTACACCTTC. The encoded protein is CSVDRVANYGYTF.

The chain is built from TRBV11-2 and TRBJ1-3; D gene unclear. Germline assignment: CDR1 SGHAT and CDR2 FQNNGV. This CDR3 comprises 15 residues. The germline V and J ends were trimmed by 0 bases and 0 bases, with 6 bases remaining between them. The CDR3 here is CASSLDQVSGNTIYF. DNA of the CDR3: TGTGCCAGCAGCTTAGATCAGGTCTCTGGAAACACCATATATTTT.

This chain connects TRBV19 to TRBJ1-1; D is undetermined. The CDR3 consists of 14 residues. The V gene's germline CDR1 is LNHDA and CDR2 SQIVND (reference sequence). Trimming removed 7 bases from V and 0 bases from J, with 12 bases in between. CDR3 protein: CASNGWAMNTEAFF. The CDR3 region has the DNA TGTGCCAGTAACGGTTGGGCCATGAACACTGAAGCTTTCTTT. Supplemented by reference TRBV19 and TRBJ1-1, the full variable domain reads DGGITQSPKYLFRKEGQNVTLSCEQNLNHDAMYWYRQDPGQGLRLIYYSQIVNDFQKGDIAEGYSVSREKKESFPLTVTSAQKNPTAFYLCASNGWAMNTEAFFGQGTRLTVV.

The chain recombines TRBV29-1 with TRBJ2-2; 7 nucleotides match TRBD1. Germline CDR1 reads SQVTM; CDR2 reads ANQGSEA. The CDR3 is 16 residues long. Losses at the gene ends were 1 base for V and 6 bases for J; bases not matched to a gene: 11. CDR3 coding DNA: TGCAGCGTTGAAGGCGGCGCAGGGGGTTTGGCCGGGGAGCTGTTTTTT. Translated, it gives CSVEGGAGGLAGELFF.

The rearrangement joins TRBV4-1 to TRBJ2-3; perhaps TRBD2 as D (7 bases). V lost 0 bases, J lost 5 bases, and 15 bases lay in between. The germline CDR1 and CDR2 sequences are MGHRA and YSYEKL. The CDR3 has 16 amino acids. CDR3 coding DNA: TGCGCCAGCAGCCAAGATCATCGGGGGGCTAAAGATACGCAGTATTTT. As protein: CASSQDHRGAKDTQYF.

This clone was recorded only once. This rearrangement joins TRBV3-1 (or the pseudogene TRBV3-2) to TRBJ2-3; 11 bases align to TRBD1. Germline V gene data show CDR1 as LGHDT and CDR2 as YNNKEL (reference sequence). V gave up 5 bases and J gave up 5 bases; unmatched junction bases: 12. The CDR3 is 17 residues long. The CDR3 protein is CASSFVPGQGVGDTQYF. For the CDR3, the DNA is TGTGCCAGCAGCTTTGTTCCGGGACAGGGGGTTGGAGATACGCAGTATTTT.

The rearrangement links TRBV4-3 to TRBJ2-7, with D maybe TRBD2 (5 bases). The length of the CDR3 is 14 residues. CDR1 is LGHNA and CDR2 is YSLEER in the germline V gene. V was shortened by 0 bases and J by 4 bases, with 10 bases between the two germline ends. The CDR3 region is CASSQDAGSYEQYF. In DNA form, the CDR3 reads TGCGCCAGCAGCCAAGATGCGGGCAGTTACGAGCAGTACTTC.

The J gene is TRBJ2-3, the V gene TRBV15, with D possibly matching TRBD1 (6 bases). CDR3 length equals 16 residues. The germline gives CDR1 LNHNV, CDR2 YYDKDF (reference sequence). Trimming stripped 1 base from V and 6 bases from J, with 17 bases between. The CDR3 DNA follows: TGTGCCACCAGCAGAGGCCAGGGGCCTCACGTGGATACGCAGTATTTT. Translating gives CATSRGQGPHVDTQYF.

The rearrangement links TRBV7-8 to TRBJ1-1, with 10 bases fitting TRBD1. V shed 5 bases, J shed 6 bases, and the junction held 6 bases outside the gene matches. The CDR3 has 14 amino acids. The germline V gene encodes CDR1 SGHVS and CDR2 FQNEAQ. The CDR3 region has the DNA TGTGCCAGCAGCCTCCGGACAGGGGGGCCTGAAGCTTTCTTT. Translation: CASSLRTGGPEAFF.

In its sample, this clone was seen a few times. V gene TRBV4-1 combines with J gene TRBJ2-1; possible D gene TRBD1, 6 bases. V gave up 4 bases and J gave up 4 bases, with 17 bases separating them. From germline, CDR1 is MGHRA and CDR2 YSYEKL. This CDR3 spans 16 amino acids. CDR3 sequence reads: CASSLPKGGSYNEQFF. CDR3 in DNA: TGCGCCAGCAGCCTCCCTAAAGGGGGATCTTACAATGAGCAGTTCTTC.

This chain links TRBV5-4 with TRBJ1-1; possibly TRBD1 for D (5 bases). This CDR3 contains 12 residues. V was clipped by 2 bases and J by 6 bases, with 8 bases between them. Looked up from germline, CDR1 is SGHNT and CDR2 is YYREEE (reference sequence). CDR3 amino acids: CASSLGVSEAFF. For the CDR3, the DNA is TGTGCCAGCAGCTTAGGGGTTTCTGAAGCTTTCTTT.

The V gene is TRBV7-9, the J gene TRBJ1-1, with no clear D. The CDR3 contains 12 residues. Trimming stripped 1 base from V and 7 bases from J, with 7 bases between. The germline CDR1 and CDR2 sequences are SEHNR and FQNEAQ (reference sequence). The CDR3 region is CASSLDQIEAFF. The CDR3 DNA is TGTGCCAGCAGCTTAGACCAGATTGAAGCTTTCTTT.

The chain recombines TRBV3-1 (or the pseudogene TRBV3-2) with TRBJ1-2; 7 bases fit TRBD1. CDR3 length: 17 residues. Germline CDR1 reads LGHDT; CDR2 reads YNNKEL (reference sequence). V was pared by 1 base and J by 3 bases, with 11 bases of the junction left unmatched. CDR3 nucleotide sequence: TGTGCCAGCAGCCAAGTTCCACGACAGGGAATGGACTATGGCTACACCTTC. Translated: CASSQVPRQGMDYGYTF.

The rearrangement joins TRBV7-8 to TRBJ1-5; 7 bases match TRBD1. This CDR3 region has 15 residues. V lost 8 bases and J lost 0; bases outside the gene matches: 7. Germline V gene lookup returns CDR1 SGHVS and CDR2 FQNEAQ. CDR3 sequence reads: CASGRDRDSNQPQHF. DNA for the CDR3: TGTGCCAGCGGAAGAGACAGGGATAGCAATCAGCCCCAGCATTTT.